The 15 T cell receptor beta chains given below trace back to one sample, sequenced in a study of neoadjuvant anti-PD-1 for oral cavity cancer. As for time point: after neoadjuvant nivolumab, at surgical resection. TCRdb keeps only in-frame clones here, not all; method: immunoSEQ multiplex PCR. The sample contains 11,000 to 15,000 clones, approximately 74% of which appear only once. The sequencing used PBMCs, collected after nivolumab (anti-PD-1) treatment. The source is a person between 35 and 79 years old with oral cavity squamous cell carcinoma.

The chain recombines TRBV7-9 with TRBJ2-5; 7 nucleotides line up with TRBD1. The CDR3 is 16 amino acids. Looked up from germline, CDR1 is SEHNR and CDR2 is FQNEAQ (reference sequence). The trim removed 2 bases at V and 2 bases at J, leaving 8 bases unmatched. CDR3 sequence (DNA): TGTGCCAGCAGCTTACCCCTCTCAGGGGGACAAGAGACCCAGTACTTC. Protein sequence: CASSLPLSGGQETQYF.

CDR3 nucleotides: TGTGCCAGCAGAACCGCGCCCGGGACAGAAGAGAACACTGAAGCTTTCTTT. Amino acid sequence: CASRTAPGTEENTEAFF. The chain employs TRBV7-8 and TRBJ1-1; 7 positions match TRBD1. The CDR3 has 17 amino acids. Trimming took 6 bases from V and 1 from J; bases not matched to a gene: 14. CDR1 and CDR2 (germline): SGHVS, FQNEAQ.

The chain has TRBV5-4 and TRBJ2-7, with TRBD2 identical over 14 bases. Germline V CDR1 and CDR2: SGHNT, YYREEE (reference sequence). CDR3 length equals 20 residues. Trimming took 0 bases from V and 3 from J; bases not matched to a gene: 14. CDR3 region: CASSLGAGDRGLAGVYEQYF. The CDR3 DNA sequence: TGTGCCAGCAGCTTGGGGGCAGGGGACAGGGGACTAGCGGGAGTCTACGAGCAGTACTTC.

This sequence joins TRBV5-1 and TRBJ1-2, with D possibly being TRBD1 (6 bases). The V end was cut by 0 bases, the J end by 5 bases, with 11 bases between. The CDR3 extends over 14 amino acids. The germline V gene encodes CDR1 SGHRS and CDR2 YFSETQ. CDR3 nucleotide sequence: TGCGCCAGCAGCTTGGGAGGACAGCTGTATGGCTACACCTTC. This sequence encodes CASSLGGQLYGYTF.

The V gene is TRBV27, the J gene TRBJ1-3; D remains unclear. Per the germline V gene, CDR1 is MNHEY and CDR2 is SMNVEV (reference sequence). V was clipped by 5 bases and J by 4 bases, with 6 bases between them. CDR3 size: 12 residues. Here the CDR3 reads CASSEGGNTIYF. The CDR3 bases are TGTGCCAGCAGTGAGGGAGGAAACACCATATATTTT.

The V and J genes are TRBV7-9 and TRBJ1-1; D remains unclear. The CDR3 totals 12 residues. The V end lost 11 bases, the J end lost 7 bases, and 17 bases lay between the germline ends. Germline V gives CDR1 SEHNR, CDR2 FQNEAQ (reference sequence). DNA of the CDR3: TGTGCCGGTAGAACGAGAGGGTTTGAAGCTTTCTTT. Translated, it gives CAGRTRGFEAFF.

V and J are TRBV4-2 and TRBJ2-5; D is possibly TRBD1 (6 bases). CDR1 is LGHNA and CDR2 is YNFKEQ in the germline V gene. The CDR3 sequence is 14 residues long. Trimming removed 0 bases from V and 5 bases from J, with 10 bases in between. CDR3 DNA: TGTGCCAGCAGCCAAGACCCAGGGGTGGAGACCCAGTACTTC. Residues: CASSQDPGVETQYF.

V and J are TRBV11-2 and TRBJ2-7, with a possible D match to TRBD2 (6 bases). CDR3 length: 17 amino acids. The germline V and J ends were trimmed by 5 bases and 3 bases, with 23 bases remaining between them. Germline values: CDR1 SGHAT, CDR2 FQNNGV. The CDR3 DNA follows: TGTGCCAGCAGCCCACAGCGCTCGACTAGAATACTCTACGAGCAGTACTTC. Translating gives CASSPQRSTRILYEQYF. The variable domain in full, with the rest retrieved from reference TRBV11-2 and TRBJ2-7, is EAGVAQSPRYKIIEKRQSVAFWCNPISGHATLYWYQQILGQGPKLLIQFQNNGVVDDSQLPKDRFSAERLKGVDSTLKIQPAKLEDSAVYLCASSPQRSTRILYEQYFGPGTRLTVT.

The rearrangement links TRBV6-1 to TRBJ1-5; 7 nucleotides line up with TRBD1. The junction had 3 bases not matched to a gene; V was cut back by 6 bases and J by 1 base. The CDR3 sequence is 14 residues long. Per germline, CDR1 MNHNS and CDR2 SASEGT. The CDR3 protein is CASREQGSNQPQHF. In nucleotides, the CDR3 is TGTGCCAGCAGGGAACAGGGGAGCAATCAGCCCCAGCATTTT.

The chain is built from TRBV4-1 and TRBJ2-1; 11 bases agree with TRBD2. Per germline, CDR1 MGHRA and CDR2 YSYEKL. After removal of 4 bases from V and 7 bases from J, the junction contained 6 bases not matched to a gene. This CDR3 is built from 15 residues. The CDR3 DNA sequence: TGCGCCAGCAGCCTACTAGCGGGAGCTTTGAATGAGCAGTTCTTC. This encodes CASSLLAGALNEQFF.

V usage is TRBV28 and J usage is TRBJ1-4; the match to TRBD1 covers 7 bases. CDR1 and CDR2 from the germline V gene are MDHEN and SYDVKM. Trimming took 5 bases from V and 4 from J; bases not matched to a gene: 4. The CDR3 runs 14 residues. The CDR3 loop reads CASSPTGNNEKLFF. The CDR3 DNA follows: TGTGCCAGCAGTCCGACAGGGAATAATGAAAAACTGTTTTTT.

This clone appeared a few times. The J gene is TRBJ2-3, the V gene TRBV5-1; a weak D match, TRBD1 (7 bases). V dropped 5 bases and J dropped 0 bases, with 13 bases sitting between them. The germline CDR1 and CDR2 sequences are SGHRS and YFSETQ. This CDR3 has 15 residues. DNA of the CDR3: TGCGCCAGCAGTTTGCAGGGGGGCAGCACAGATACGCAGTATTTT. Translated, it gives CASSLQGGSTDTQYF.

This clone was recorded once. The chain uses TRBV2 and TRBJ1-1; D possibly corresponds to TRBD1 (5 bases). V was clipped by 6 bases and J by 5 bases, with 13 bases between them. The V gene's germline CDR1 is SNHLY and CDR2 FYNNEI. CDR3 length: 13 amino acids. The CDR3 region is CASSPQRGTEAFF. Written as DNA, the CDR3 is TGTGCCAGCAGCCCTCAGAGGGGAACTGAAGCTTTCTTT.

This rearrangement joins TRBV10-1 to TRBJ1-1, with D perhaps matching TRBD1 (6 bases). This CDR3 spans 15 amino acids. V was shortened by 5 bases and J by 5 bases, with 18 bases between the two germline ends. The germline CDR1 and CDR2 sequences are WNHNN and SYGVQD (reference sequence). DNA of the CDR3: TGCGCCAGCAGTCAGACGACAGGTAGTGGGACTGAAGCTTTCTTT. Protein sequence: CASSQTTGSGTEAFF.

The chain links TRBV18 to TRBJ2-3, with TRBD1 matching 7 bases. The germline V gene encodes CDR1 KGHSH and CDR2 LQKENI. The ends lost 4 bases at V and 2 bases at J; junction bases unmatched: 6. This CDR3 contains 15 residues. The CDR3: CASSLLGQNTDTQYF. The CDR3 DNA is TGTGCCAGCTCACTCCTGGGACAGAACACAGATACGCAGTATTTT.